This T cell receptor beta chain emerged from a study of PD-1 blockade in mismatch repair-deficient tumors. Background on the study: Patients had approximately 13 mismatch repair-deficient cancer types, all previously treated and progressing.

On this clone: Its target is unknown.

TCRdb's copy holds only in-frame clones and misses some; the assay was immunoSEQ multiplex PCR. The profile covers some 66,000 clones, with about 91% appearing a single time and roughly 13% taken by the ten largest. Mismatch repair deficiency was confirmed in all patients, by PCR or immunohistochemistry. TCRs were sequenced from a few patients responding to pembrolizumab. General study findings and limits: Rapid post-treatment expansion, then contraction, generally preceding radiologic response, marked tumor-resident clones.

Germline V gene data show CDR1 as KGHSH and CDR2 as LQKENI. This CDR3 is built from 15 residues. The V and J ends lost 4 bases and 4 bases, in that order; junction bases with no gene match: 3. The sequence was collected from an adult with mismatch repair-deficient cancer. This sequence joins TRBV18 and TRBJ2-3; TRBD2 matches at 12 bases. The input for sequencing was peripheral blood, taken 52 weeks after starting pembrolizumab. DNA for the CDR3: TGTGCCAGCTCACTCGGACTAGCGGGGCCAGATACGCAGTATTTT. Protein sequence: CASSLGLAGPDTQYF.